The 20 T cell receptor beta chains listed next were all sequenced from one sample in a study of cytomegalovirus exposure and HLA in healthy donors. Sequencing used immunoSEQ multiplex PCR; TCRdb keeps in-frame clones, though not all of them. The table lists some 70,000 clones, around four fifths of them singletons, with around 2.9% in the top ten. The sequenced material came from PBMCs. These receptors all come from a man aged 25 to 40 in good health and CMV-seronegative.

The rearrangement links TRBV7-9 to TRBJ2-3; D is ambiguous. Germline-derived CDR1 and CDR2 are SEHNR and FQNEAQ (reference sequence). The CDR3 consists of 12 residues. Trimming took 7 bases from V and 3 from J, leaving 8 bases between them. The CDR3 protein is CASKQSTDTQYF. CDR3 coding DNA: TGTGCCAGCAAACAGTCGACAGATACGCAGTATTTT.

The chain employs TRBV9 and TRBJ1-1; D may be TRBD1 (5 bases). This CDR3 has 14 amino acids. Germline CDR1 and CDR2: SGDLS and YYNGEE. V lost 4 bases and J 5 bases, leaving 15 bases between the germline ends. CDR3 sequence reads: CASSPSQGKTEAFF. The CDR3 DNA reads TGTGCCAGCAGCCCCAGCCAGGGTAAAACTGAAGCTTTCTTT.

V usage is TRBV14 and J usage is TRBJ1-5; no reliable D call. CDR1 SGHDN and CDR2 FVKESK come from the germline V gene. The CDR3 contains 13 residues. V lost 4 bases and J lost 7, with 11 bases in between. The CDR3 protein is CASSPQALQPQHF. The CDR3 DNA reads TGTGCCAGCAGCCCTCAGGCCCTACAGCCCCAGCATTTT.

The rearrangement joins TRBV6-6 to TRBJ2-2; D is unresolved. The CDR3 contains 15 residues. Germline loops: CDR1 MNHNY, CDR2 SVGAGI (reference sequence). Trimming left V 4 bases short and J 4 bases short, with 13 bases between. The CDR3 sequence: CASSSLEQTTGELFF. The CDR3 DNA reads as TGTGCCAGCAGTTCACTCGAACAGACCACCGGGGAGCTGTTTTTT.

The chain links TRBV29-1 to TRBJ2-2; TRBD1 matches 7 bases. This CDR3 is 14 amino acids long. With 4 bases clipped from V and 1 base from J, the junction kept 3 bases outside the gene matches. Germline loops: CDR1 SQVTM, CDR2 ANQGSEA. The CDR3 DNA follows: TGCAGCGTTGTTGGGACAGAGAACACCGGGGAGCTGTTTTTT. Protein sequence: CSVVGTENTGELFF.

CDR3 DNA: TGTGCCAGCAGCTTGGACAGGGGGGGGGAAAAACTGTTTTTT. This encodes CASSLDRGGEKLFF. This chain uses TRBV7-2 with TRBJ1-4; the match to TRBD1 covers 10 bases. The germline gives CDR1 SGHTA, CDR2 FQGNSA. Trimming removed 3 bases from V and 8 bases from J; junction bases left unmatched: 3. This CDR3 contains 14 residues.

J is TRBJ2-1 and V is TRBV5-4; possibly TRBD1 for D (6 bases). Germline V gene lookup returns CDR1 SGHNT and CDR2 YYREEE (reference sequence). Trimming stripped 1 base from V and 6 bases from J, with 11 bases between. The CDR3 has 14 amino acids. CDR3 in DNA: TGTGCCAGCAGCTTGCCCACAGGGTTCAATGAGCAGTTCTTC. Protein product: CASSLPTGFNEQFF. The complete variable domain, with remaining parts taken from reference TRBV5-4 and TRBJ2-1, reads ETGVTQSPTHLIKTRGQQVTLRCSSQSGHNTVSWYQQALGQGPQFIFQYYREEENGRGNFPPRFSGLQFPNYSSELNVNALELDDSALYLCASSLPTGFNEQFFGPGTRLTVL.

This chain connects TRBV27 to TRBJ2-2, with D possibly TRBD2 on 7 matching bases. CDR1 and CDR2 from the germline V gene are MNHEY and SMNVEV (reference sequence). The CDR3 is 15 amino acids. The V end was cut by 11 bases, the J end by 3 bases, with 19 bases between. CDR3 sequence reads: CAGEGEVIDTGELFF. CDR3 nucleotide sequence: TGTGCCGGGGAGGGGGAGGTAATAGACACCGGGGAGCTGTTTTTT.

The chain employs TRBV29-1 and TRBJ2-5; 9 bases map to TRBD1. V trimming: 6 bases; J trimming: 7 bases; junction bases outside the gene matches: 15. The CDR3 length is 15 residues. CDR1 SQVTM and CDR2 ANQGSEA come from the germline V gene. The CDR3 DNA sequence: TGCAGCGTAGCCGCCCAAATAGACAGGGGGTCGACCCAGTACTTC. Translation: CSVAAQIDRGSTQYF.

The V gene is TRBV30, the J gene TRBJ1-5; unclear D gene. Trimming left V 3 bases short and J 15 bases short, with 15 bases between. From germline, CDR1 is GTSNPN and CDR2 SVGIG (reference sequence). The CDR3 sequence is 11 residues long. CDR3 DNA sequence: TGTGCCTGGAGCGACGGGTCTAGAGGGCATTTT. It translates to CAWSDGSRGHF. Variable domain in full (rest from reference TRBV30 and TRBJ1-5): SQTIHQWPATLVQPVGSPLSLECTVEGTSNPNLYWYRQAAGRGLQLLFYSVGIGQISSEVPQNLSASRPQDRQFILSSKKLLLSDSGFYLCAWSDGSRGHFGDGTRLSIL.

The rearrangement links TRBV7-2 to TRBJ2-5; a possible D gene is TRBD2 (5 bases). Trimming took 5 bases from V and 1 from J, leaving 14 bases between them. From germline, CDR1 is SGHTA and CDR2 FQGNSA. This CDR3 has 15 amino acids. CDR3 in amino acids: CASSPSRTLQETQYF. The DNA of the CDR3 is TGTGCCAGCAGCCCCTCGCGGACTCTCCAAGAGACCCAGTACTTC.

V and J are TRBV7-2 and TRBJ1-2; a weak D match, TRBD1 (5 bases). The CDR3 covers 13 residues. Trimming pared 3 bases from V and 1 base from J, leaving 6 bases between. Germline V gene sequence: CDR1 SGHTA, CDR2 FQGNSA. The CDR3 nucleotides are TGTGCCAGCAGCTTCGACAGTAACTATGGCTACACCTTC. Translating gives CASSFDSNYGYTF.

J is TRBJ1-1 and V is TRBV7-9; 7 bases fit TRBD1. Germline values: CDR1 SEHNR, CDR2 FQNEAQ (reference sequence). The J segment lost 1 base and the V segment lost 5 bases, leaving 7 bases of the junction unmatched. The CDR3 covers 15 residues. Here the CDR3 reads CASSEKNRGNTEAFF. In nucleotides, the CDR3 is TGTGCCAGCAGCGAGAAAAACAGGGGGAACACTGAAGCTTTCTTT.

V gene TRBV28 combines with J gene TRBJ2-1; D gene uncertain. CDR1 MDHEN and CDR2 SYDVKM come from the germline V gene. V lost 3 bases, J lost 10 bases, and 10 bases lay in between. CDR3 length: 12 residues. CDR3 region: CASSLLQAEQFF. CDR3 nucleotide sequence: TGTGCCAGCAGTTTGCTGCAGGCCGAGCAGTTCTTC.

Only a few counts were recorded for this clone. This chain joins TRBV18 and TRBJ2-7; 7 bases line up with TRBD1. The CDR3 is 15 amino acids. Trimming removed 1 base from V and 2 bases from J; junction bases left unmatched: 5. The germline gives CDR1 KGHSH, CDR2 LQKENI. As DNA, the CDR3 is TGTGCCAGCTCACCACTTCGGACAGGAGCCTACGAGCAGTACTTC. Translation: CASSPLRTGAYEQYF.

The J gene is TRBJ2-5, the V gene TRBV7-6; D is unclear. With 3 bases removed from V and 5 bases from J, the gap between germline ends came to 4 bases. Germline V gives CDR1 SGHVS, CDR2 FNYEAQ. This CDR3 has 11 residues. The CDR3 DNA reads TGTGCCAGCAGCTTGAGTGAGACCCAGTACTTC. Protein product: CASSLSETQYF.

For the CDR3, the DNA is TGTGCCAGCAGTCCCCGGACAGGGGACACCGGGGAGCTGTTTTTT. This gives the protein CASSPRTGDTGELFF. The genes are TRBV6-1 and TRBJ2-2; 9 bases match TRBD1. In germline, CDR1 is MNHNS, CDR2 SASEGT. CDR3 size: 15 residues. Trimming removed 5 bases from V and 3 bases from J; junction bases left unmatched: 4.

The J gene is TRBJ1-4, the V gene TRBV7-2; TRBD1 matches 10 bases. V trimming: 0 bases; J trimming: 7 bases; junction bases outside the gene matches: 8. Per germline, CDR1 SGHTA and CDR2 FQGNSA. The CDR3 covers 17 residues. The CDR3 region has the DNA TGTGCCAGCAGCTTAGCGCCGACAGGGGGCTGGGGTGAAAAACTGTTTTTT. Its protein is CASSLAPTGGWGEKLFF. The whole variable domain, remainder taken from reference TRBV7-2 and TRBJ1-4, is GAGVSQSPSNKVTEKGKDVELRCDPISGHTALYWYRQSLGQGLEFLIYFQGNSAPDKSGLPSDRFSAERTGGSVSTLTIQRTQQEDSAVYLCASSLAPTGGWGEKLFFGSGTQLSVL.

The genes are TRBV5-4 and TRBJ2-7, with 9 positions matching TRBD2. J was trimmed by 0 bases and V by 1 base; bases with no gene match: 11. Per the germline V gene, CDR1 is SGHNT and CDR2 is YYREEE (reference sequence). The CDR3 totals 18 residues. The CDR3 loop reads CASSLSLAGRDFSYEQYF. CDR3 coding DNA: TGTGCCAGCAGCTTGTCTCTAGCGGGACGTGACTTCTCCTACGAGCAGTACTTC.

The CDR3 nucleotides are TGTGCCAGCAGTGAAGCGGGCGACACCGGGGAGCTGTTTTTT. Protein sequence: CASSEAGDTGELFF. The chain employs TRBV6-4 and TRBJ2-2; tentatively, D is TRBD2 (6 bases). V dropped 3 bases and J dropped 3 bases, with 8 bases sitting between them. Germline assignment: CDR1 MRHNA and CDR2 SNTAGT. This CDR3 has 14 amino acids.